This T cell receptor beta chain was retrieved from a study of blood T cell repertoires in COVID-19 (dated by TCRdb to the early 2020s). About the full investigation: The collaborator samples originated in the United States, Italy and Spain and spanned the acute and convalescent phases of COVID-19. A de-identified subject ID, COVID-19 status, age in years and sex were almost always included in the sample metadata. The repertoires were released in a freely available public database intended as a resource for research on the immune response to SARS-CoV-2. The material from the prospective study consisted of cDNA or gDNA derived from T cells, B-cell-depleted T cells, or PBMCs. The samples were drawn from two sources: the first 160 participants of the ongoing ImmuneRACE study, and fewer than 1,500 subjects contributed by 6 global collaborators. Subjects who had been exposed to COVID-19, were actively infected with it, or had recovered from it provided the deeply sampled blood TCRbeta repertoires that made up the dataset. Where HLA class I and class II types were available, the types were taken from metadata supplied by the sample provider, not from assay-based typing. Broad study findings and their caveats: The amount of clinical and demographic metadata varied by source and participant and was provided uncurated.

TCRbeta CDR3 regions were amplified from genomic DNA using the immunoSEQ Assay, a bias-controlled multiplex PCR. Concerning the study's data processing: The number of nucleated cells in each sample was estimated by amplification of reference gene primers within the assay. To quantify the absolute abundance of each unique TCRbeta CDR3 rearrangement, sequence reads were collapsed and filtered. For each sample, productive Simpson clonality was calculated as the square root of Simpson's diversity index over productive rearrangements. TCRdb provides this immuneACCESS table in a form limited to in-frame rearrangements. Some clones are lacking; in checked studies, under half of them reflect an unresolved V gene, and why the rest are absent is not known. From that table come the V and J calls and clone size; the DNA was used to work out D and trimming. The table for this sample lists over 100,000 clones; more than 80% of them were counted only once. Of the sample, around 1.2% falls within the top ten clones.

V is trimmed back by 4 bases and J by 9 bases, and the junction contains 11 bases that no gene match accounts for. Per the germline V gene, SGHRS is the CDR1 and YFSETQ is the CDR2. Counted from cysteine to phenylalanine, this CDR3 has 16 amino acids. Of all the DNA, just the CDR3 is kept, 48 bases in frame from base 1. A note on this clone: The antigen it recognizes is unknown. The record has no base qualities; no much larger clone is one base away.

Collaborating institutions collected whole blood in K2EDTA tubes following their own protocols. For TCRbeta analysis, collaborator samples were shipped as frozen whole blood, as isolated PBMCs, or as DNA extracted from either sample type. This TCR came from a human donor in a cohort sampled during active COVID-19. Material for sequencing was peripheral blood. The rearrangement combines TRBV5-1 with TRBJ2-1; 12 bases in between match TRBD2. The DNA sequence is TGCGCCAGCAGCCCTGGGCTAGCGGGAGGGCCATTTGAGCAGTTCTTC. Its protein reads: CASSPGLAGGPFEQFF.